The 30 T cell receptor beta chains reported below all come from one sample, sequenced in a study of PD-1 blockade in classical Hodgkin lymphoma. Measured with immunoSEQ multiplex PCR; TCRdb has only the in-frame clones, and not every one. This table has 95,000 to 100,000 clones, around 89% appearing once. The patients all showed relapse after autologous stem cell transplantation, while their brentuximab vedotin exposure varied. Sample: peripheral blood mononuclear cells (PBMCs), taken before the second cycle of nivolumab. These receptor sequences come from a human donor with classical Hodgkin lymphoma.

The rearrangement joins TRBV7-9 to TRBJ1-4, with D unresolved. Germline CDR1 and CDR2: SEHNR and FQNEAQ (reference sequence). Trimming removed 1 base from V and 6 bases from J, with 6 bases in between. This CDR3 has 13 amino acids. The CDR3 sequence: CASSLVRYEKLFF. DNA of the CDR3: TGTGCCAGCAGCTTAGTCAGATATGAAAAACTGTTTTTT. Combining the CDR3 with reference TRBV7-9 and TRBJ1-4 gives the whole variable domain DTGVSQNPRHKITKRGQNVTFRCDPISEHNRLYWYRQTLGQGPEFLTYFQNEAQLEKSRLLSDRFSAERPKGSFSTLEIQRTEQGDSAMYLCASSLVRYEKLFFGSGTQLSVL.

CDR3 nucleotides: TGCGCCAGCAGTGAGCCTTGGACGGAAAAGTATAGCAATCAGCCCCAGCATTTT. This sequence encodes CASSEPWTEKYSNQPQHF. The chain links TRBV10-1 to TRBJ1-5; D not certain. The V and J ends lost 2 bases and 0 bases respectively, with 17 bases between them. The CDR3 has 18 amino acids. Germline assignment: CDR1 WNHNN and CDR2 SYGVQD (reference sequence).

The chain links TRBV6-5 to TRBJ2-3, with TRBD1 as a possible D gene (6 bases). Trimming shortened V by 7 bases and J by 2 bases, and 13 bases separated the two germline ends. Per germline, CDR1 MNHEY and CDR2 SVGAGI. The CDR3 length is 14 residues. CDR3 DNA: TGTGCCAGCACCTATGGGGGCCCCACAGATACGCAGTATTTT. Translated, it gives CASTYGGPTDTQYF.

The chain recombines TRBV7-2 with TRBJ2-5, with no clear D. Trimming removed 4 bases from V and 5 bases from J, with 11 bases in between. CDR3 length: 13 residues. CDR1 and CDR2 from the germline V gene are SGHTA and FQGNSA. CDR3 DNA: TGTGCCAGCAGCTATGGACGTCTGGAGACCCAGTACTTC. This encodes CASSYGRLETQYF.

The V and J genes are TRBV5-4 and TRBJ1-2; TRBD1 matches at 9 bases. Losses at the gene ends were 0 bases for V and 2 bases for J; bases not matched to a gene: 5. Germline CDR1 reads SGHNT; CDR2 reads YYREEE (reference sequence). The CDR3 is 16 residues long. Written as DNA, the CDR3 is TGTGCCAGCAGCTTGGACAGGGGGCTCATGAACTATGGCTACACCTTC. Protein: CASSLDRGLMNYGYTF.

This rearrangement joins TRBV7-2 to TRBJ1-1, with D uncertain. The CDR3 extends over 11 amino acids. V was clipped by 3 bases and J by 10 bases, with 9 bases between them. Germline V CDR1 and CDR2: SGHTA, FQGNSA. DNA for the CDR3: TGTGCCAGCAGCTTCTCCGCGGTAGCTTTCTTT. This translates into CASSFSAVAFF.

In DNA form, the CDR3 reads TGTGCCAGCTCAACCGGGACAGGGTGGAATTCACCCCTCCACTTT. Translated: CASSTGTGWNSPLHF. The chain joins TRBV18 to TRBJ1-6; 9 nucleotides agree with TRBD1. The CDR3 has 15 amino acids. In germline, CDR1 is KGHSH, CDR2 LQKENI. After removal of 5 bases from V and 7 bases from J, the junction contained 6 bases not matched to a gene.

This chain links TRBV11-2 with TRBJ2-7; TRBD1 agrees at 10 bases. From germline, CDR1 is SGHAT and CDR2 FQNNGV. CDR3 length: 16 amino acids. V lost 5 bases to trimming and J lost 2 bases; unmatched junction nucleotides: 9. The CDR3 region is CASSLEPGQGTYEQYF. Here the CDR3 DNA reads TGTGCCAGCAGCCTCGAGCCGGGACAGGGGACCTACGAGCAGTACTTC. The full variable domain, with the rest looked up from reference TRBV11-2 and TRBJ2-7, is EAGVAQSPRYKIIEKRQSVAFWCNPISGHATLYWYQQILGQGPKLLIQFQNNGVVDDSQLPKDRFSAERLKGVDSTLKIQPAKLEDSAVYLCASSLEPGQGTYEQYFGPGTRLTVT.

The chain links TRBV5-1 to TRBJ1-1, with TRBD1 matching over 8 bases. The CDR3 consists of 14 residues. After removal of 4 bases from V and 5 bases from J, the junction contained 7 bases not matched to a gene. CDR1 and CDR2 (germline): SGHRS, YFSETQ. The CDR3 reads CASSPPRQGTEAFF. Here the CDR3 DNA reads TGCGCCAGCAGCCCCCCCCGACAGGGGACTGAAGCTTTCTTT.

The chain joins TRBV11-3 to TRBJ2-2; D remains unclear. Germline V gene sequence: CDR1 SGHNT, CDR2 YENEEA. This CDR3 is 13 amino acids long. The V end was cut by 2 bases, the J end by 7 bases, with 8 bases between. In DNA, the CDR3 is TGTGCCAGCAGCTTAAGACAAGGCGGGGAGCTGTTTTTT. Translation gives CASSLRQGGELFF.

The V gene is TRBV21-1, the J gene TRBJ2-7. TRBV21-1 is labeled a pseudogene. This CDR3 comprises 18 residues. The CDR3 region has the DNA TGTGCCAGCAGCAAAAAACCTCTGCTTAGAAGGGCCACTGGGGAGCAGTACTTC. As protein: CASSKKPLLRRATGEQYF.

This rearrangement joins TRBV7-9 to TRBJ1-3; D gene uncertain. Looked up from germline, CDR1 is SEHNR and CDR2 is FQNEAQ (reference sequence). CDR3 length: 12 amino acids. V lost 11 bases and J 0 bases, leaving 8 bases between the germline ends. The CDR3 reads CAPLGSGNTIYF. CDR3 sequence (DNA): TGTGCCCCCCTGGGCTCTGGAAACACCATATATTTT. Full variable domain (remainder filled in from reference TRBV7-9 and TRBJ1-3): DTGVSQNPRHKITKRGQNVTFRCDPISEHNRLYWYRQTLGQGPEFLTYFQNEAQLEKSRLLSDRFSAERPKGSFSTLEIQRTEQGDSAMYLCAPLGSGNTIYFGEGSWLTVV.

A single count supports this clone. The chain employs TRBV10-3 and TRBJ2-1; D gene unclear. The V and J ends lost 4 bases and 6 bases respectively, with 7 bases between them. Germline V lookup: CDR1 ENHRY, CDR2 SYGVKD. The CDR3 has 12 amino acids. CDR3 protein: CAISAWGNEQFF. The CDR3 region has the DNA TGTGCCATCAGTGCTTGGGGCAATGAGCAGTTCTTC.

The sample holds many counts of this clone. The CDR3 DNA reads as TGTGCCAGCACGCTAGAGTTCGACACTGAAGCTTTCTTT. Amino acid sequence: CASTLEFDTEAFF. The V call is TRBV5-6, the J call TRBJ1-1; D remains ambiguous. CDR3 size: 13 residues. The V end was cut by 6 bases, the J end by 3 bases, with 12 bases between. Per germline, CDR1 SGHDT and CDR2 YYEEEE. Combining the CDR3 with reference TRBV5-6 and TRBJ1-1 gives the whole variable domain DAGVTQSPTHLIKTRGQQVTLRCSPKSGHDTVSWYQQALGQGPQFIFQYYEEEERQRGNFPDRFSGHQFPNYSSELNVNALLLGDSALYLCASTLEFDTEAFFGQGTRLTVV.

The CDR3 DNA sequence: TGCGCCAGCAGCCAAAGGCAACTTATCCGACAGTCCTTCTCTGGAAACACCATATATTTT. It translates to CASSQRQLIRQSFSGNTIYF. The chain employs TRBV4-3 and TRBJ1-3; the D gene is possibly TRBD1 (5 bases). CDR1 and CDR2 (germline): LGHNA, YSLEER. V was pared by 2 bases and J by 0 bases, with 23 bases between. The CDR3 is 20 amino acids.

The V gene is TRBV6-5, the J gene TRBJ1-2, with D perhaps matching TRBD1 (6 bases). This CDR3 comprises 15 residues. Trimming took 0 bases from V and 9 from J, leaving 17 bases between them. From germline, CDR1 is MNHEY and CDR2 SVGAGI. The DNA for the CDR3 is TGTGCCAGCAGTTACTCGCCAGGGGTGGCGAAGCGCTACACCTTC. Its protein product is CASSYSPGVAKRYTF.

This chain joins TRBV6-5 and TRBJ2-2, with unresolved D. The CDR3 is made up of 12 amino acids. Trimming removed 5 bases from V and 3 bases from J, with 4 bases in between. Germline V gene data show CDR1 as MNHEY and CDR2 as SVGAGI. CDR3: CASSLDTGELFF. CDR3 nucleotide sequence: TGTGCCAGCAGTCTTGACACCGGGGAGCTGTTTTTT.

V is TRBV4-2 and J is TRBJ1-3, with 11 bases that match TRBD1. The V and J ends lost 7 bases and 2 bases, in that order; junction bases with no gene match: 7. This CDR3 contains 16 residues. The germline V gene encodes CDR1 LGHNA and CDR2 YNFKEQ. CDR3 sequence: CASTLGQGVPGNTIYF. Written as DNA, the CDR3 is TGTGCCAGCACCCTGGGACAGGGGGTTCCTGGAAACACCATATATTTT.

The sample holds one count of this clone. The genes are TRBV15 and TRBJ2-3; D gene unclear. CDR3 length: 13 residues. Trimming took 2 bases from V and 4 from J, leaving 7 bases between them. The V gene's germline CDR1 is LNHNV and CDR2 YYDKDF (reference sequence). The CDR3 sequence is CATSRLDADTQYF. The CDR3 bases are TGTGCCACCAGCAGACTCGACGCAGATACGCAGTATTTT.

The chain combines TRBV19 with TRBJ1-2; D remains unclear. The V gene's germline CDR1 is LNHDA and CDR2 SQIVND (reference sequence). CDR3 length equals 13 residues. The ends were cut back, 2 bases at V and 3 bases at J, with 7 bases in the middle. DNA for the CDR3: TGTGCCAGTAGTATAAGGCGGGACTATGGCTACACCTTC. Translating gives CASSIRRDYGYTF.

This chain joins TRBV7-9 and TRBJ2-5; D may match TRBD1 or TRBD2 (5 bases each). Germline V gene lookup returns CDR1 SEHNR and CDR2 FQNEAQ (reference sequence). CDR3 length: 15 residues. V lost 4 bases and J 2 bases, leaving 14 bases between the germline ends. CDR3: CASSWSTGRQETQYF. CDR3 DNA sequence: TGTGCCAGCAGCTGGAGCACGGGACGGCAAGAGACCCAGTACTTC.

The V call is TRBV10-3, the J call TRBJ2-1; 7 nucleotides agree with TRBD1. CDR1 and CDR2 (germline): ENHRY, SYGVKD. The CDR3 covers 15 residues. V was clipped by 6 bases and J by 5 bases; unmatched bases: 10. CDR3 nucleotides: TGTGCCATCAGCAATAGACAGGGTTACGACAATGAGCAGTTCTTC. The encoded protein is CAISNRQGYDNEQFF.

The genes are TRBV25-1 and TRBJ1-4, with D perhaps TRBD1 (5 bases). The CDR3 has 15 amino acids. The ends were cut back, 0 bases at V and 8 bases at J, with 13 bases in the middle. CDR1 MGHDK and CDR2 SYGVNS come from the germline V gene. The DNA for the CDR3 is TGTGCCAGCAGTGAATATGTCGGGGCCAGCGAAAAACTGTTTTTT. The encoded protein is CASSEYVGASEKLFF.

This clone was recorded once. This chain uses TRBV7-9 with TRBJ2-7, with D tentatively TRBD1 (6 bases). The germline V gene encodes CDR1 SEHNR and CDR2 FQNEAQ (reference sequence). Trimming shortened V by 5 bases and J by 2 bases, and 16 bases separated the two germline ends. CDR3 length: 15 residues. CDR3 DNA: TGTGCCAGCAGCCGACGCACAGACAGGCCCTACGAGCAGTACTTC. Encoded protein: CASSRRTDRPYEQYF.

The chain recombines TRBV5-1 with TRBJ2-7; maybe TRBD1 (5 bases). V dropped 2 bases and J dropped 1 base, with 16 bases sitting between them. Germline assignment: CDR1 SGHRS and CDR2 YFSETQ. CDR3 size: 16 residues. The CDR3 protein is CASSLAKGSGSYEQYF. The CDR3 bases are TGCGCCAGCAGCTTAGCAAAGGGATCAGGGTCCTACGAGCAGTACTTC.

This sequence joins TRBV23-1 and TRBJ2-3; D call uncertain. TRBV23-1 is assigned to the ORF class and has an uncertain function. The V gene lost 1 base and the J gene lost 1 base, with 6 bases spanning the gap. The length of the CDR3 is 14 residues. CDR3 region: CASSQCRGTDTQYF. The CDR3 DNA reads as TGCGCCAGCAGTCAATGTCGGGGCACAGATACGCAGTATTTT.

The V call is TRBV7-9, the J call TRBJ1-4; D might be TRBD1 (5 bases). Germline V gives CDR1 SEHNR, CDR2 FQNEAQ (reference sequence). The V end was cut by 1 base, the J end by 8 bases, with 11 bases between. The CDR3 runs to 14 residues. This CDR3 is CASSLGSGSEKLFF. Here the CDR3 DNA reads TGTGCCAGCAGCTTAGGCTCAGGGTCAGAAAAACTGTTTTTT.

This sequence joins TRBV5-6 and TRBJ2-7, with a tentative D call TRBD2 (5 bases). The CDR3 loop spans 14 amino acids. Germline V lookup: CDR1 SGHDT, CDR2 YYEEEE. V was pared by 0 bases and J by 3 bases, with 10 bases between. CDR3: CASSLGPGIYEQYF. The DNA for the CDR3 is TGTGCCAGCAGCTTGGGTCCCGGGATCTACGAGCAGTACTTC.

The V and J genes are TRBV6-1 and TRBJ1-4; 7 bases agree with TRBD1. V dropped 7 bases and J dropped 7; count of bases not matched to a gene: 12. Germline CDR1 is MNHNS and CDR2 is SASEGT. There are 15 residues in the CDR3. This CDR3 reads CASTGLGQIGEKLFF. The CDR3 bases are TGTGCCAGCACGGGGCTGGGACAGATTGGTGAAAAACTGTTTTTT.

The gene calls are TRBV4-3 and TRBJ2-1, with 10 nucleotides matching TRBD2. Per germline, CDR1 LGHNA and CDR2 YSLEER. With V trimmed by 0 bases and J by 12 bases, 8 bases remained unmatched. CDR3 size: 15 residues. CDR3 DNA: TGCGCCAGCAGCCAAGAATTGGGTAGCGGGGGGATGCAGTTCTTC. It encodes CASSQELGSGGMQFF.